The text below deals with one T cell receptor beta chain. This receptor's antigen is unknown. It has no much larger one-base neighbor in the sample; base qualities were not kept. These data originate in a study of T cell responses to AZD1222 COVID-19 vaccine (dated by TCRdb to the early 2020s). About the study as a whole: TCR sequencing was performed for fewer than 250 trial participants, of whom 207 were given two doses of AZD1222 and some 25 were given two doses of MenACWY control vaccine. Trial participants were enrolled into age subgroups of 18-55, 56-69 and 70-plus years, which contained about 150, 27 and 61 TCR-sequenced participants, respectively. General findings and caveats noted by the study authors: The vaccine-associated CD4 TCRs covered the entire spike protein, and the dominant responses fell in regions 160-218 and 743-854. In the small 56-69-year group, the increase in depth fell short of significance, most likely because of low power. Most participants were white British and females outnumbered males, and the authors suggested that clonal diversity may have been underestimated. No day 14 peak-response samples were available, so repertoires were characterized only after the peak T cell response. Only 5 to 7 AZD1222 recipients were SARS-CoV-2 seropositive at baseline, limiting conclusions about previously exposed vaccinees. Nearly half of unique spike-specific TCRs reportedly recognized epitopes outside regions mutated in the B.1.351 and B.1.1.7 variants. After two AZD1222 doses, spike-specific TCR breadth and depth were significantly higher than at day 0 and than in MenACWY recipients.

The CDR3 contains 15 residues, cysteine and phenylalanine counted. Only the CDR3 DNA is retained, 45 bases long and in frame from the first base. CDR1 and CDR2 were assigned from the germline V gene as SGHAT and FQNNGV. V was cut back by 6 bases and J by 6 bases, leaving a gap of 18 bases between them. The time point label on this specimen signifies: about 28 days (+/-7) after the second vaccine dose. AZD1222 recipients whose second dose came at about 4 weeks and those whose second dose came at about 12 weeks were combined into one group, since spike-specific TCR depth and breadth did not differ between the two schedules. Vaccinee samples came from UK trials COV001 and COV002, including a single-blind randomized controlled phase 2/3 trial of AZD1222 (ChAdOx1 nCoV-19) in healthy adults. For TCRbeta chain sequencing, PBMC samples from trial participants were taken at day 0 and at day 28 after the second dose.

The CDR3 regions of human TCRbeta chains were analyzed by immunosequencing. The source study handled its data this way. TCRs in the repertoires were matched against a reference library of SARS-CoV-2-specific TCRs that had been generated with the MIRA antigen-specificity platform. Breadth meant the fraction of unique TCRs that were SARS-CoV-2-associated, whereas depth meant the fraction of total T cells that were SARS-CoV-2-associated. Using the MIRA data, every spike-specific TCR was mapped to the spike region that the TCR reacted to and assigned to either a CD4 or a CD8 class. Log10-transformed breadth and depth values were compared by one-way ANOVA with Sidak's multiple comparisons tests. The clones in this table, taken by TCRdb from immuneACCESS, are in-frame only. Not every clone is retained; where verified, under half of the shortfall comes from an unresolved V gene, and the cause of the rest is unknown. The V and J calls and clone size are taken from that table; D and trimming were inferred from the DNA. This sample holds 57,000 or so clones; about four fifths were observed only once. Approximately 24% of the sample comes from the top ten.

This sequence originates from an adult who received the AZD1222 COVID-19 vaccine. The sequence joins TRBV11-2 to TRBJ2-1; TRBD2 is possibly the D segment (5 matching bases). This specimen consisted of peripheral blood, obtained 28 days after the second AZD1222 dose. The CDR3 protein: CASRLPGKSGNEQFF. The nucleotides read TGTGCCAGCAGATTACCGGGAAAGTCAGGCAATGAGCAGTTCTTC.